This TCR beta chain was sequenced for a study of shared clonotypes between healthy human individuals. As concerns this clone: Its antigen is not identified.

The CDR3 sequence is 14 residues long. V was shortened by 1 base and J by 5 bases, with 13 bases between the two germline ends. The germline CDR1 and CDR2 sequences are SGHRS and YFSETQ. The protocol was immunoSEQ multiplex PCR, while the TCRdb copy is restricted to in-frame clones and leaves out a portion. Found here are some 650,000 clones, 97% of them singletons; the top ten hold about 0.06%. Overall study findings and caveats: When naive CD4 clonotypes were compared across a few donors, approximately 5% were shared. Deeper or shallower sequencing was expected to change how clonotypes are shared among donors.

The chain couples TRBV5-1 to TRBJ2-7; D unclear. Specimen: naive CD4+ T cells sorted from blood. Subset specified: CD45RA+ positively selected. This sequence was found in a woman in her 30s in good health. Here the CDR3 reads CASSLSTLWDEQYF. The CDR3 region has the DNA TGCGCCAGCAGCTTGTCCACCCTATGGGACGAGCAGTACTTC.